The present entry profiles one T cell receptor (beta chain) with its context. What antigen it recognizes has not been identified. No much larger clone is present one base from it, and per-base qualities are unavailable. The entry originates in a study of blood T cell repertoires in COVID-19 (dated by TCRdb to 2018 to 2020). Concerning the study at large: Collaborator samples came from the United States, Italy and Spain and covered acute and convalescent phases of COVID-19. The material from the prospective study consisted of cDNA or gDNA derived from T cells, B-cell-depleted T cells, or PBMCs. The dataset comprised deeply sampled blood TCRbeta repertoires from subjects exposed to, actively infected with, or recovered from COVID-19. The repertoires were made available in a free public database intended to serve as a resource for research on the immune response to SARS-CoV-2. The samples were drawn from the first 160 participants of the ongoing ImmuneRACE study and from about 1,200 subjects provided by 6 global collaborators. Sample metadata almost always included a de-identified subject ID, COVID-19 status, age in years and sex. Where HLA class I and class II types were available, the types were taken from metadata supplied by the sample provider, not from assay-based typing. The study at large found these results: How much clinical and demographic metadata was included differed by source and by participant, and the metadata was provided uncurated.

The CDR1 and CDR2 encoded by the germline V gene (reference sequence) are SGHNT and YYREEE. Relative to germline, V is missing 4 bases and J is missing 7 bases, with 4 bases of the junction outside any gene match. From the cysteine through the phenylalanine, the CDR3 covers 13 amino acids. Kept here is only the CDR3 DNA, which spans 39 bases and is read in frame from base 1. The immunoSEQ Assay, a bias-controlled multiplex PCR, was used to amplify TCRbeta CDR3 regions from genomic DNA. The source study handled its data this way. The number of nucleated cells in each sample was estimated from the amplification of reference gene primers within the assay. To quantify the absolute abundance of each unique TCRbeta CDR3 rearrangement, sequence reads were collapsed and filtered. For each sample, productive Simpson clonality was calculated as the square root of Simpson's diversity index across productive rearrangements. As stored in TCRdb, this immuneACCESS dataset retains in-frame rearrangements with V and J assigned. A fraction of the clones does not appear; measured against another copy, unresolved V genes explain less than half of the discrepancy, and the remainder lacks a known reason. The DNA was the basis for D and trimming; V, J and clone size are from that table. This sample has 70,000 to 85,000 clones in its table, and approximately 82% of those were observed once. The ten biggest clones cover just over 20% of the sample.

Whole blood was collected in K2EDTA tubes by collaborating institutions according to the institutions' own protocols. For TCRbeta analysis, collaborators shipped samples as frozen whole blood, isolated PBMCs, or DNA extracted from either of those sample types. The chain is assembled from TRBV5-4 and TRBJ2-1; 8 central nucleotides agree with TRBD2. This TCR was recovered from a human donor in a cohort sampled during active COVID-19. Sequencing was performed on peripheral blood. CDR3 protein: CASSTGGMNEQFF. In nucleotide form, the sequence is TGTGCCAGCAGCACGGGGGGGATGAATGAGCAGTTCTTC.